This passage covers 4 T cell receptor beta chains from one sample sequenced in a study of blood T cell repertoires in COVID-19. Data came from immunoSEQ multiplex PCR; TCRdb stores just in-frame clones and leaves some out. The sample shows some 230,000 clones, just under 85% of them seen only once. Sequencing was performed on PBMCs or T cells enriched from blood (not recorded which). Every receptor here comes from a middle-aged man who had recovered from COVID-19.

This chain joins TRBV14 and TRBJ1-2; 9 bases map to TRBD1. Germline CDR1 reads SGHDN; CDR2 reads FVKESK. With V trimmed by 7 bases and J by 8 bases, 5 bases remained unmatched. The CDR3 sequence is 12 residues long. CDR3 DNA: TGTGCCAGCAAATTGGGACAGGGAGGCTACACCTTC. Protein: CASKLGQGGYTF.

The rearrangement links TRBV19 to TRBJ1-1, with D tentatively TRBD1 (5 bases). Per the germline V gene, CDR1 is LNHDA and CDR2 is SQIVND (reference sequence). Trimming shortened V by 5 bases and J by 1 base, and 14 bases separated the two germline ends. The CDR3 runs 15 residues. The CDR3: CASSSHPGGNTEAFF. The CDR3 coding sequence is TGTGCCAGTAGTTCTCATCCGGGGGGGAACACTGAAGCTTTCTTT.

DNA for the CDR3: TGCAGCGTTGAAGAAGGGACAGGGGACGTCTACAATGAGCAGTTCTTC. Translating gives CSVEEGTGDVYNEQFF. The V and J genes are TRBV29-1 and TRBJ2-1, with 10 bases identical to TRBD1. The CDR3 has 16 amino acids. Germline trimming cut 0 bases from V and 3 bases from J; bases unmatched to any gene: 5. Per germline, CDR1 SQVTM and CDR2 ANQGSEA.

This clone occurred once. V is TRBV9 and J is TRBJ2-2, with TRBD1 identical over 8 bases. Germline V CDR1 and CDR2: SGDLS, YYNGEE. With V trimmed by 5 bases and J by 9 bases, 3 bases remained unmatched. The CDR3 runs 12 residues. The CDR3 is CASSDRGRELFF. DNA of the CDR3: TGTGCCAGCAGTGACAGGGGTAGGGAGCTGTTTTTT.